Detailed here is one TCR beta chain. Its antigen remains unidentified. These data are taken from a study of beta chain features in type 1 diabetes. Overall study context: Comparable age, gender and cell yields were observed in patients relative to healthy donors. Examination covered approximately 100 million sorted cells spanning all samples. The study's findings and limits: When Type 1 diabetes patients were examined, their TCRB CDR3s proved moderately but significantly shorter in all four CD4+ subsets.

Sequencing targeted expressed TCRB transcripts, as all isolated RNA had been reverse transcribed. Sequenced by immunoSEQ multiplex PCR; TCRdb stores in-frame clones only, minus some. The table has some 330,000 clones, approximately 10% seen once. The CDR3 is made up of 12 amino acids. Germline values: CDR1 SEHNR, CDR2 FQNEAQ (reference sequence). V shed 1 base and J shed 9 bases, with 7 bases lying between them. This chain links TRBV7-9 with TRBJ2-1; possibly TRBD1 for D (6 bases). Specimen: naive CD4+ T cells from blood. The sequence came from a woman in her twenties or thirties in good health. CDR3: CASSLVGGEQFF. The CDR3 region has the DNA TGTGCCAGCAGCTTAGTAGGGGGTGAGCAGTTCTTC.